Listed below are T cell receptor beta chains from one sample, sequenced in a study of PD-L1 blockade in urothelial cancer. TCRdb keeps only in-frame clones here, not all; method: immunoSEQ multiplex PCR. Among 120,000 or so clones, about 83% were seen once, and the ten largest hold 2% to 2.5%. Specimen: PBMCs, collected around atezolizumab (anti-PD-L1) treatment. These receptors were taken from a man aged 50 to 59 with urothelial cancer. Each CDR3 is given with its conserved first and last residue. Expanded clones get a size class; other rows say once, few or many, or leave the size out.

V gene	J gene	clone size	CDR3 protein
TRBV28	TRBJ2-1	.	CATCTSASGSWFF
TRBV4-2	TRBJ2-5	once	CASSQPGGGTETQYF
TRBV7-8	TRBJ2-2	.	CASSLLGTGWSGELFF
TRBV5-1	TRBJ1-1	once	CASSLDRGTEAFF
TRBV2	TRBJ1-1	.	CASIPMNGEAFF
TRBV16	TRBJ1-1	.	CASSLDRGSTEAFF
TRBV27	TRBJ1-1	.	CASKILGTVNTEAFF
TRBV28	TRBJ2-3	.	CASSAYRDTQYF
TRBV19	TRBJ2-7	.	CASSPSSGRAYYEQYF
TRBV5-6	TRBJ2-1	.	CASSSRTSGASLTRFF
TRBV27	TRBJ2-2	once	CASSPGNGRTGELFF
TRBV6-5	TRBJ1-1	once	CASSYSGMSVNTEAFF
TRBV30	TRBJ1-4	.	CAWGTGTNEKLFF
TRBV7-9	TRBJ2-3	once	CAILGGEDTQYF
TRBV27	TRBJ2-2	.	CASSRGLADTGRGELFF
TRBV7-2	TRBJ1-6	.	CASSPHTGLSPLHF
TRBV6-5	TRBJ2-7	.	CASSRVPGYEQYF
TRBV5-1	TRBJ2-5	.	CASSLAFAGGGETQYF
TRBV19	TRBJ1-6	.	CATHPTGISPLHF
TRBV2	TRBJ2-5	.	CASRGQPTETQYF
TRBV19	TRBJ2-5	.	CASSPTGIRETQYF
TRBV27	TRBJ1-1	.	CASRTSDSNTEAFF
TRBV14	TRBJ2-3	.	CASSQWRADTQYF
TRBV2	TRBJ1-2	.	CASSWKGEDGYTF
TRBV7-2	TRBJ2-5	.	CASSLGLTSGRWLQETQYF
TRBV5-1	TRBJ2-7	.	CASSLLGQSSYEQYF
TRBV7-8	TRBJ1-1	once	CASSLTGTAENTEAFF
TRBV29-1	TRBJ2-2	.	CSVEAVGGRTGELFF
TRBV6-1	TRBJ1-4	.	CASRFTATNEKLFF
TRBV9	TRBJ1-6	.	CASSAGQTTNSPLHF
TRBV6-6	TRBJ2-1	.	CASSYRDSTYNEQFF
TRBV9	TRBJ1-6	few	CASSTTGNSPLHF
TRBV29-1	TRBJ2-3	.	CSGTGDRRTQYF
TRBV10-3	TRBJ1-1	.	CAIGGQGGDTEAFF
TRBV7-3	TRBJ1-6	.	CASSLGAYNSPLHF
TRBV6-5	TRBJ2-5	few	CASSRDWAQETQYF
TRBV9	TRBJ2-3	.	CASSVDSGGTDTQYF
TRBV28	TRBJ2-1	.	CASSLSGRNEQFF
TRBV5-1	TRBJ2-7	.	CASSFGTSGSREQYF
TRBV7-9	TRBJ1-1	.	CASSRGANTEAFF
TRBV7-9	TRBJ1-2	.	CASSLVPSGARTYGYTF
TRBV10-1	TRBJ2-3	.	CASSETGGADTQYF
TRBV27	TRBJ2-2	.	CASTKGGDTGELFF
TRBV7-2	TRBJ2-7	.	CASSPSSGAYEQYF
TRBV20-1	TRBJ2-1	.	CSATGYNEQFF
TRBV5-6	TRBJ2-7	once	CASSLQGSYEQYF
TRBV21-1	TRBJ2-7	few	CASSKVEGEPYEQYF
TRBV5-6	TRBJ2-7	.	CASSFGHTYEQYF
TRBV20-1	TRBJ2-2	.	CSARILGELFF
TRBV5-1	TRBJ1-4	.	CASSQGTGVFQKLFF
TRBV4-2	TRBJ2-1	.	CASSQPGQNNEQFF
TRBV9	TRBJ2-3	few	CASSVGYGDTQYF
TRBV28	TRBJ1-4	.	CASTPLVQGWEKLFF